The sequence of this T cell receptor (beta chain) was determined in a study of blood T cell repertoires in COVID-19. Clones were read by immunoSEQ multiplex PCR, and TCRdb kept only the in-frame ones, dropping some. The repertoire holds some 50,000 clones, 80% to 90% seen once, with 25% to 30% in the top ten. V was clipped by 6 bases and J by 2 bases; unmatched bases: 4. Germline CDR1 SGHRS, CDR2 YFSETQ. This CDR3 is 14 amino acids long. The sequenced material came from peripheral blood. The rearrangement uses TRBV5-1 and TRBJ2-7, with 11 bases lining up with TRBD1. The receptor comes from a human donor in a cohort sampled during active COVID-19. The DNA for the CDR3 is TGCGCCAGCACTCGGGGACAGGGGGCCTACGAGCAGTACTTC. This translates into CASTRGQGAYEQYF.